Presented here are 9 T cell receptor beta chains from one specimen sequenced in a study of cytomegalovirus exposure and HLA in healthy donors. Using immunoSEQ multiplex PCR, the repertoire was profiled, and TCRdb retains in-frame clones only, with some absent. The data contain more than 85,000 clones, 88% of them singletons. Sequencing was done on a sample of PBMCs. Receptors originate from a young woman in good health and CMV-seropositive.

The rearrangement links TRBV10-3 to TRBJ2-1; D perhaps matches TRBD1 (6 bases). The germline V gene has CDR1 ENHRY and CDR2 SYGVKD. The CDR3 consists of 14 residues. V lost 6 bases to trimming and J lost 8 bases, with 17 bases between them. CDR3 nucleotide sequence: TGTGCCATCAGGAAGGGGGAATTAGGCTATGAGCAGTTCTTC. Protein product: CAIRKGELGYEQFF.

The CDR3 nucleotides read TGCGCCAGCAGCCAATTTAACAGTCCTCATCTCGGGACCCAGTACTTC. Protein: CASSQFNSPHLGTQYF. The chain joins TRBV4-3 to TRBJ2-5; D unresolved. CDR1 and CDR2 (germline): LGHNA, YSLEER. The CDR3 sequence is 16 residues long. Trimming pared 2 bases from V and 7 bases from J, leaving 20 bases between.

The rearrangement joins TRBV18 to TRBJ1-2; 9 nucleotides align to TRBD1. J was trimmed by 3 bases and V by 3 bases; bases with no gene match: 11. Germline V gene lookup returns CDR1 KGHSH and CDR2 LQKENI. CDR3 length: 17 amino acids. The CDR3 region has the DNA TGTGCCAGCTCACCGCAACTTATGGGACAGGGAGACTATGGCTACACCTTC. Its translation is CASSPQLMGQGDYGYTF. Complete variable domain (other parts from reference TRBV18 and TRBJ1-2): NAGVMQNPRHLVRRRGQEARLRCSPMKGHSHVYWYRQLPEEGLKFMVYLQKENIIDESGMPKERFSAEFPKEGPSILRIQQVVRGDSAAYFCASSPQLMGQGDYGYTFGSGTRLTVV.

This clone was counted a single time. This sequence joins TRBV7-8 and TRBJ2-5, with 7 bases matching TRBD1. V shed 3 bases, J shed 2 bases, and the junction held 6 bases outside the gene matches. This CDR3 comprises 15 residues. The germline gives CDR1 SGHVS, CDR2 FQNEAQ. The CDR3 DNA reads TGTGCCAGCAGCTTCGGGACAGCAGGACAAGAGACCCAGTACTTC. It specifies CASSFGTAGQETQYF.

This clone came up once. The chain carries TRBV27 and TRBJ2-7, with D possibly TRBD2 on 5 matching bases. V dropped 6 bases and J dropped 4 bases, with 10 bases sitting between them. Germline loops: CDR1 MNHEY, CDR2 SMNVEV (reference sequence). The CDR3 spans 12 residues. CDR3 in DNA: TGTGCCAGCAGGGGAGACGGTTACGAGCAGTACTTC. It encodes CASRGDGYEQYF.

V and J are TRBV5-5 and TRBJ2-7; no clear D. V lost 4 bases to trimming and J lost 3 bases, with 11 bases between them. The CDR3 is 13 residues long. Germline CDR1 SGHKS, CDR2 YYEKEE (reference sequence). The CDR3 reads CASSPTVGYEQYF. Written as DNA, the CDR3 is TGTGCCAGCAGCCCCACAGTGGGCTACGAGCAGTACTTC.

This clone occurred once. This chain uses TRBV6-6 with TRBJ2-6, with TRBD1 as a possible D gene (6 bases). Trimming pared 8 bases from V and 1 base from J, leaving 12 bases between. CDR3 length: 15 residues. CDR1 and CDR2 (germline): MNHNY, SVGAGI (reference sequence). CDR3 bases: TGTGCCAGCCGTACCGACAGGTCTGGGGCCAACGTCCTGACTTTC. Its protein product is CASRTDRSGANVLTF.

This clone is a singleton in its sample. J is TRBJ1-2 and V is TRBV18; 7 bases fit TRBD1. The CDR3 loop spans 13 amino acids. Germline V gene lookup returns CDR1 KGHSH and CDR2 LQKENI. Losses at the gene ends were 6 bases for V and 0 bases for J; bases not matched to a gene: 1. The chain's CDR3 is CASSGTANYGYTF. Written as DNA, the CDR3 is TGTGCCAGCTCTGGGACAGCTAACTATGGCTACACCTTC.

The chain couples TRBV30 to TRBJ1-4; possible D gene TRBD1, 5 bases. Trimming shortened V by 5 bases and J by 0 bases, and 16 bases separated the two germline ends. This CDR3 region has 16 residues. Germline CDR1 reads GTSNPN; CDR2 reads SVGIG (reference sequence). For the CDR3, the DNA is TGTGCCTGGGAGGACAAGGTGAAACCAACTAATGAAAAACTGTTTTTT. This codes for CAWEDKVKPTNEKLFF.